This TCR beta chain was sequenced during a study of blood T cell repertoires in COVID-19 (dated by TCRdb to about 2020). For the study in its entirety: Samples from collaborators originated in the United States, Italy and Spain and spanned both the acute and convalescent phases of COVID-19. The material from the prospective study consisted of cDNA or gDNA derived from T cells, B-cell-depleted T cells, or PBMCs. Subjects who had been exposed to COVID-19, were actively infected with it, or had recovered from it provided the deeply sampled blood TCRbeta repertoires that made up the dataset. A freely available public database, intended as a resource for researchers studying the immune response to SARS-CoV-2, is where the repertoires were released. The samples were drawn from two sources: the first 160 participants of the ongoing ImmuneRACE study, and 950 to 1,500 subjects contributed by 6 global collaborators. A de-identified subject ID, COVID-19 status, age in years and sex were almost always included in the sample metadata. Where HLA class I and class II types were available, the types were taken from metadata supplied by the sample provider, not from assay-based typing.

One collaborating source in Seattle enrolled patients while the patients were actively infected and followed the patients over time throughout the course of disease. Each collaborating institution followed its own protocols to collect whole blood in K2EDTA tubes. For TCRbeta analysis, collaborator samples were shipped as frozen whole blood, as isolated PBMCs, or as DNA extracted from either sample type. The immunoSEQ Assay, a bias-controlled multiplex PCR, was used to amplify TCRbeta CDR3 regions from genomic DNA. The study's own analysis went as follows. Nucleated cell counts per sample were estimated from amplification of reference gene primers within the assay. Sequence reads were collapsed and filtered to measure the absolute abundance of every unique TCRbeta CDR3 rearrangement. For each sample, productive Simpson clonality was calculated as the square root of Simpson's diversity index over productive rearrangements. In its TCRdb copy, this immuneACCESS table keeps in-frame sequences only and misses some clones. Where compared with another copy, unresolved V genes explain less than half of these, and the others have no known cause. For V, J and clone size, that table is used; D and trimming come from the DNA. This sample gives about 200,000 clones in total; just under 85% of them show up just once. The ten largest clonotypes hold approximately 0.97% of the sample.

Summary of the overall study and its limitations: How much clinical and demographic metadata was included differed by source and by participant, and the metadata was provided uncurated.

Reading the germline V gene (reference sequence) gives CDR1 LNHNV and CDR2 YYDKDF. The germline V end is reduced by 0 bases and the J end by 0 bases; junction bases left unmatched: 4. The CDR3 goes from the cysteine to the phenylalanine over 17 residues. Of the read, only the CDR3 DNA is kept; its 51 bases are in frame from base 1. Points on this clone: Its target antigen remains unknown. No quality values exist for individual bases; no much larger clone is one base distant.

Sequenced material: peripheral blood. The chain links TRBV15 with TRBJ1-4; a stretch of 7 junction bases matches TRBD1. The clonotype originates from a man aged 60 to 75 with COVID-19, enrolled during active disease. The DNA sequence is as follows: TGTGCCACCAGCAGAGACAGGGGGAGTACAACTAATGAAAAACTGTTTTTT. This sequence encodes CATSRDRGSTTNEKLFF.